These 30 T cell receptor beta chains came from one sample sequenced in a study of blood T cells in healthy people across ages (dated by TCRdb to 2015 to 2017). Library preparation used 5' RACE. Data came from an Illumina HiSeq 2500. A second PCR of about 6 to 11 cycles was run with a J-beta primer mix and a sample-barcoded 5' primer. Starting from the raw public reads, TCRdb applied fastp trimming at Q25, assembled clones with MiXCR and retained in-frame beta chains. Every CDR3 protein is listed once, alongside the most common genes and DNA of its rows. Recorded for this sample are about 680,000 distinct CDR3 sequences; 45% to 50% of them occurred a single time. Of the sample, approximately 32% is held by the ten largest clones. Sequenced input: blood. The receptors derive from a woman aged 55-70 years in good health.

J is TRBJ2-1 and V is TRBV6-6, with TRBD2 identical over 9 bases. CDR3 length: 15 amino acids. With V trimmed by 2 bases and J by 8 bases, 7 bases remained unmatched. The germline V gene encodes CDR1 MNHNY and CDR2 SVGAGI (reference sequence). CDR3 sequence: CASSYRPSGIYEQFF. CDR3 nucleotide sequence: TGTGCCAGCAGTTACAGGCCTAGCGGGATATATGAGCAGTTCTTC.

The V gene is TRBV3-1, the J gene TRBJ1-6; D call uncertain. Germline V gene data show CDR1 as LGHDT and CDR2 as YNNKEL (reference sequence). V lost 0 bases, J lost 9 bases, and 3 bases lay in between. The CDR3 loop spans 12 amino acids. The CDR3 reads CASSQEGSPLHF. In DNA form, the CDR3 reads TGTGCCAGCAGCCAAGAGGGTTCACCCCTCCACTTT.

The DNA of the CDR3 is TGTGCCAGCAGCACGACAGAAGATAATGAAAAACTGTTTTTT. Amino acid sequence: CASSTTEDNEKLFF. The V call is TRBV7-9, the J call TRBJ1-4; TRBD1 might be the D (5 bases). Germline CDR1 SEHNR, CDR2 FQNEAQ (reference sequence). This CDR3 has 14 residues. The V end was cut by 5 bases, the J end by 4 bases, with 11 bases between.

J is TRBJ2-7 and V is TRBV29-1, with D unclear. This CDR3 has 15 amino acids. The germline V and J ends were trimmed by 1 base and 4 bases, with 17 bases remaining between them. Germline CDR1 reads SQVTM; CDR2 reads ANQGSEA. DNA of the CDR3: TGCAGCGTTGAAGCGAGAGGTACGGAAACTTACGAGCAGTACTTC. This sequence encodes CSVEARGTETYEQYF.

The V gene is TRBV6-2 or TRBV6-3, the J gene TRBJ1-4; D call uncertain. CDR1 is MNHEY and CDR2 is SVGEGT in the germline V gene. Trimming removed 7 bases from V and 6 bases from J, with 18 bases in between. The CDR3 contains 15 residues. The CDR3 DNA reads TGTGCCAGCAAAGACCGGGCCGGTCGGGATGAAAAACTGTTTTTT. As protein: CASKDRAGRDEKLFF.

The CDR3 is CASSVGLGKGAQYF. CDR3 sequence (DNA): TGTGCCAGCAGCGTTGGACTAGGAAAAGGGGCGCAGTATTTT. This chain joins TRBV28 and TRBJ2-3; 7 nucleotides align to TRBD2. Germline lookup yields CDR1 MDHEN and CDR2 SYDVKM. The CDR3 spans 14 residues. The V gene end was trimmed by 6 bases and the J gene end by 10 bases; junction bases not matched to a gene: 13.

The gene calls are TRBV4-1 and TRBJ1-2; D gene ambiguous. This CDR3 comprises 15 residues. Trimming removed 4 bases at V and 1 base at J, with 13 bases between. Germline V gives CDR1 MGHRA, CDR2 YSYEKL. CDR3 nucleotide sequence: TGCGCCAGCAGCCCCCGTGGTGGTTATAACTATGGCTACACCTTC. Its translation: CASSPRGGYNYGYTF.

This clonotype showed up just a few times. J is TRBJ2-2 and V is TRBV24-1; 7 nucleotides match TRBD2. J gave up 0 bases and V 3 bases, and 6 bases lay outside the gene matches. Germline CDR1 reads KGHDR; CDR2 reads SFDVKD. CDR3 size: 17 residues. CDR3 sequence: CATSDTERDANTGELFF. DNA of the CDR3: TGTGCCACCAGTGATACAGAGCGGGACGCGAACACCGGGGAGCTGTTTTTT.

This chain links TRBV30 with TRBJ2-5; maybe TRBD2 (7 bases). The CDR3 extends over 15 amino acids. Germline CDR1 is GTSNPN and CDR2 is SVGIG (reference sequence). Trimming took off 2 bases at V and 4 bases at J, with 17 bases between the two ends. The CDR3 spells CAWSRNRGARETQYF. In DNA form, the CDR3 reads TGTGCCTGGAGTCGAAATCGGGGGGCGCGAGAGACCCAGTACTTC. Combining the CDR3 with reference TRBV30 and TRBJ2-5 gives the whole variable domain SQTIHQWPATLVQPVGSPLSLECTVEGTSNPNLYWYRQAAGRGLQLLFYSVGIGQISSEVPQNLSASRPQDRQFILSSKKLLLSDSGFYLCAWSRNRGARETQYFGPGTRLLVL.

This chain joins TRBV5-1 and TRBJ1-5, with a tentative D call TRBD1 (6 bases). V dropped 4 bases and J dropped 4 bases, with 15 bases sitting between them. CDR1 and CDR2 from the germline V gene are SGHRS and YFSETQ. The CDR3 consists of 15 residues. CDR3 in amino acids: CASSLESTGNQPQHF. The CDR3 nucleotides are TGCGCCAGCAGCCTCGAGTCGACAGGAAATCAGCCCCAGCATTTT.

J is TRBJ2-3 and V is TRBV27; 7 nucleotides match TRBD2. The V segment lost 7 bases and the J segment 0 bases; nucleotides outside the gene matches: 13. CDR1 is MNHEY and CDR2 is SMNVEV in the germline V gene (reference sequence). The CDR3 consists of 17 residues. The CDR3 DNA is TGTGCCAGCACCCCCGGGCGGGGGTACCCTAGCACAGATACGCAGTATTTT. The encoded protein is CASTPGRGYPSTDTQYF.

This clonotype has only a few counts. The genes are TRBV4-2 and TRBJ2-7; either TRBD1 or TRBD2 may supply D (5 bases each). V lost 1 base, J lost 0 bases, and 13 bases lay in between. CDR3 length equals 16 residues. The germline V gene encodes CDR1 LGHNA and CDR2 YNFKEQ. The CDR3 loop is CASSQGRGAISYEQYF. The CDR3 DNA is TGTGCCAGCAGCCAAGGCCGGGGCGCCATCTCCTACGAGCAGTACTTC.

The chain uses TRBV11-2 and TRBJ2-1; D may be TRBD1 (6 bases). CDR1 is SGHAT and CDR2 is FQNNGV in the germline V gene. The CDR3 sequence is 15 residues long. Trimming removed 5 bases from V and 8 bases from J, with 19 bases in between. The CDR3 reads CASSRDGQSLDEQFF. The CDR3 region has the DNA TGTGCCAGCAGCCGAGATGGACAGTCCCTAGATGAGCAGTTCTTC.

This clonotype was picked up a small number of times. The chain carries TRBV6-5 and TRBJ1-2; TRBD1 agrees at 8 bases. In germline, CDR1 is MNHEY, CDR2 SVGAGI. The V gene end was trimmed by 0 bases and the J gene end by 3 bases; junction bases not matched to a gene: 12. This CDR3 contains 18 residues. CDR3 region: CASSYSIPFRGLDYGYTF. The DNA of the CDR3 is TGTGCCAGCAGTTACTCGATTCCCTTCAGGGGGCTAGACTATGGCTACACCTTC.

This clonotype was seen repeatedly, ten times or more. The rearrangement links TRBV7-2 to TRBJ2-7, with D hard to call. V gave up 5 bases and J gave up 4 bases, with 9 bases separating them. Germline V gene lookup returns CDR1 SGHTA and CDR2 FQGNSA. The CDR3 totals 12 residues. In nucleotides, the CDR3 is TGTGCCAGCAGCCTTCAGAGGTACGAGCAGTACTTC. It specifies CASSLQRYEQYF.

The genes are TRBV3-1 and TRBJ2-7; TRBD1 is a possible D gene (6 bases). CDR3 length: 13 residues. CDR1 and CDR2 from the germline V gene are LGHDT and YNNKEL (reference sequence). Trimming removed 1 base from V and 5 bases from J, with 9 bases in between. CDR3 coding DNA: TGTGCCAGCAGCCAAGGGACAGCCAACGAGCAGTACTTC. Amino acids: CASSQGTANEQYF.

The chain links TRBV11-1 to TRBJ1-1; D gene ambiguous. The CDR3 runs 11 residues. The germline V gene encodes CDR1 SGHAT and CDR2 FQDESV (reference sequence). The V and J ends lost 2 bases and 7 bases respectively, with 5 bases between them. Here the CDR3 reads CASSLYSEAFF. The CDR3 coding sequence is TGTGCCAGCAGCTTATACAGTGAAGCTTTCTTT.

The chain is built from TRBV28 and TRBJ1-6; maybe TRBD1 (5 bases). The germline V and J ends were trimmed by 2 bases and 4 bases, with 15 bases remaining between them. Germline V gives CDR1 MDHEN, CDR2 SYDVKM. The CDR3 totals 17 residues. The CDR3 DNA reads TGTGCCAGCAGTTTACCCTTGGGACTGAAGTATAATTCACCCCTCCACTTT. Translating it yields CASSLPLGLKYNSPLHF.

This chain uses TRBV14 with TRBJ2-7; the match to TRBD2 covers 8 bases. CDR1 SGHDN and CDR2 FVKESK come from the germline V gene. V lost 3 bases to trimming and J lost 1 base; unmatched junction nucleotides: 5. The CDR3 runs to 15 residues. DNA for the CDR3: TGTGCCAGCAGCCACCCGGGAGGGCCGTCCTACGAGCAGTACTTC. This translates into CASSHPGGPSYEQYF.

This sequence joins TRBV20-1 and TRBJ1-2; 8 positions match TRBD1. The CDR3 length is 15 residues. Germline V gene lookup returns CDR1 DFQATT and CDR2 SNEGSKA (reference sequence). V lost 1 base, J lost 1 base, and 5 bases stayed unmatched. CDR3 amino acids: CSARGQTGVNYGYTF. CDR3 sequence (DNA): TGCAGTGCTAGAGGCCAGACAGGGGTTAACTATGGCTACACCTTC.

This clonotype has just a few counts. The CDR3: CASRRQGGETQYF. CDR3 DNA: TGTGCCAGCAGAAGACAGGGTGGGGAGACCCAGTACTTC. The chain uses TRBV12-3 or TRBV12-4 and TRBJ2-5, with 7 positions matching TRBD1. The CDR3 has 13 residues. With V trimmed by 6 bases and J by 5 bases, 6 bases remained unmatched.

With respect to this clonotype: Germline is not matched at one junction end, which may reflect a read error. The CDR3 here is CASSESWPGLGSYSEQFF. CDR3 coding DNA: TGTGCCAGCAGTGAATCCTGGCCCGGACTAGGGTCCTACAGTGAGCAGTTCTTC. The J gene is TRBJ2-1, the V gene TRBV6-1; 7 bases map to TRBD2. This CDR3 has 18 residues. Germline CDR1 reads MNHNS; CDR2 reads SASEGT.

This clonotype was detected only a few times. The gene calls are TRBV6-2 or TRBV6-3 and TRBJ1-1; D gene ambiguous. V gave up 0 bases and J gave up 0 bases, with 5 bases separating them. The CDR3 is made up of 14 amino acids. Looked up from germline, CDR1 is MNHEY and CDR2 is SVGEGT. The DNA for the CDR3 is TGTGCCAGCAGTTACTCTGGAGTGAACACTGAAGCTTTCTTT. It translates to CASSYSGVNTEAFF.

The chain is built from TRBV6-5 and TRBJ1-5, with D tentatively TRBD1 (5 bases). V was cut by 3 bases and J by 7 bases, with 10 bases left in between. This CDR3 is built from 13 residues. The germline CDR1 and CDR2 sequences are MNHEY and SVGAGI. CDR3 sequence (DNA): TGTGCCAGCAGTTATCTCGCAGGGCAGCCCCAGCATTTT. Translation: CASSYLAGQPQHF.

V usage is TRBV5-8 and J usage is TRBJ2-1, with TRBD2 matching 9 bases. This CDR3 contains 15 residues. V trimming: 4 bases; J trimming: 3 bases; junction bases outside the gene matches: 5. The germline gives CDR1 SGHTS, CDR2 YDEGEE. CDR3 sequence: CASSPGTSNYNEQFF. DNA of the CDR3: TGTGCCAGCAGCCCCGGGACTAGCAACTACAATGAGCAGTTCTTC.

The CDR3 is CASSQRPGLKNEQFF. The CDR3 DNA reads TGCGCCAGCAGCCAGCGTCCGGGACTTAAGAATGAGCAGTTCTTC. J is TRBJ2-1 and V is TRBV4-3, with D possibly TRBD2 on 6 matching bases. The CDR3 contains 15 residues. V was trimmed by 3 bases and J by 7 bases, leaving 16 bases between them. Germline V gene lookup returns CDR1 LGHNA and CDR2 YSLEER.

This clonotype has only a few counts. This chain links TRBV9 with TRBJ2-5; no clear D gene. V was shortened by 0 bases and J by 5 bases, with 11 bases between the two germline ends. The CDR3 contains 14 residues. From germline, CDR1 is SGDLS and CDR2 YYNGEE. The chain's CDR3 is CASSVGFNEETQYF. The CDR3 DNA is TGTGCCAGCAGCGTAGGTTTCAACGAGGAGACCCAGTACTTC.

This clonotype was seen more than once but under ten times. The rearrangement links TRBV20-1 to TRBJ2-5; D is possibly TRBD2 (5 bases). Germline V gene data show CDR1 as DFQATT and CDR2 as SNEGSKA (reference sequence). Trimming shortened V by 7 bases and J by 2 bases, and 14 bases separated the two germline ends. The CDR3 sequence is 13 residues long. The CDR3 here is CSGWLSGQETQYF. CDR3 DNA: TGCAGTGGTTGGCTCTCGGGGCAAGAGACCCAGTACTTC.

CDR3 DNA sequence: TGTGCCAGCAGATCTGGACAGGACTACGAGCAGTACTTC. Translation gives CASRSGQDYEQYF. This chain connects TRBV28 to TRBJ2-7; 7 bases fit TRBD1. The trim removed 6 bases at V and 3 bases at J, leaving 5 bases unmatched. In germline, CDR1 is MDHEN, CDR2 SYDVKM. The CDR3 sequence is 13 residues long.

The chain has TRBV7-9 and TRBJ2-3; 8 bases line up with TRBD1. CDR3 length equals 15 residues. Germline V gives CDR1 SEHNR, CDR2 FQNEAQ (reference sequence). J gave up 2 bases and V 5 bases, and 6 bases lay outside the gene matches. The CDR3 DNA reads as TGTGCCAGCAGCCCCCAGGGGGCGAACACAGATACGCAGTATTTT. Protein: CASSPQGANTDTQYF.